The 18 T cell receptor beta chains in this list originate from one sample, sequenced in a study of T cell repertoires in cytomegalovirus infection. In TCRdb, the reads were re-called with MiXCR into one record per CDR3 protein. The repertoire consists of around 630,000 distinct CDR3 sequences, with approximately 25% occurring once and the leading ten covering around 8%. The source material was CD8+ T cells from PBMCs. The receptors come from a human donor in good health (CMV status not recorded). Some clones in this sample may be carry-over from other donors' samples.

This clonotype was seen a few times. The rearrangement links TRBV20-1 to TRBJ1-1, with D possibly matching TRBD1 (6 bases). Germline CDR1 reads DFQATT; CDR2 reads SNEGSKA (reference sequence). V lost 2 bases and J 3 bases, leaving 19 bases between the germline ends. This CDR3 spans 16 amino acids. The CDR3: CSARLGGGYGHTEAFF. The CDR3 bases are TGCAGTGCTAGATTAGGGGGAGGGTACGGGCACACTGAAGCTTTCTTT.

In nucleotides, the CDR3 is TGCGCCAGCAGTCTATCGACCGGAGGAGATACGCAGTATTTT. It encodes CASSLSTGGDTQYF. The J gene is TRBJ2-3, the V gene TRBV4-1, with D maybe TRBD2 (5 bases). The CDR3 loop spans 14 amino acids. Germline-derived CDR1 and CDR2 are MGHRA and YSYEKL. V was shortened by 6 bases and J by 5 bases, with 15 bases between the two germline ends.

This clonotype occurred a few times. V gene TRBV6-1 combines with J gene TRBJ2-7, with no clear D. CDR3 length: 10 residues. Trimming took 6 bases from V and 3 from J, leaving 3 bases between them. CDR1 and CDR2 from the germline V gene are MNHNS and SASEGT. Written as DNA, the CDR3 is TGTGCCAGCAGACTCTACGAGCAGTACTTC. Translation: CASRLYEQYF.

Concerning this clonotype itself: A clone one base away is much larger, so this may be a read error. The rearrangement links TRBV7-2 to TRBJ2-7; D is possibly TRBD1 (6 bases). Trimming removed 5 bases from V and 1 base from J, with 18 bases in between. Per the germline V gene, CDR1 is SGHTA and CDR2 is FQGNSA. This CDR3 region has 16 residues. The CDR3, as DNA: TGTGCCAGCAGCATAGAAACAGGGTTTTCGTCCTACGAGCAGTACTTC. Protein: CASSIETGFSSYEQYF.

The rearrangement uses TRBV20-1 and TRBJ2-1, with 9 bases lining up with TRBD2. J gave up 7 bases and V 3 bases, and 22 bases lay outside the gene matches. Per the germline V gene, CDR1 is DFQATT and CDR2 is SNEGSKA (reference sequence). The CDR3 loop spans 19 amino acids. CDR3 DNA sequence: TGCAGTGCTAGGGTCCCCAAGTTAGCGGGGGAGAACTACTTTAATGAGCAGTTCTTC. It encodes CSARVPKLAGENYFNEQFF.

This clonotype was detected a few times. This sequence joins TRBV10-3 and TRBJ2-3; 9 positions match TRBD1. V lost 0 bases to trimming and J lost 3 bases; unmatched junction nucleotides: 1. The CDR3 has 15 residues. Germline CDR1 and CDR2: ENHRY and SYGVKD. The CDR3, as DNA: TGTGCCATCAGTGAGTCGACAGGGGGGACAGATACGCAGTATTTT. The encoded protein is CAISESTGGTDTQYF.

This clonotype was observed at least ten times. The chain recombines TRBV7-2 with TRBJ2-7; 7 bases are shared with TRBD1. J gave up 1 base and V 5 bases, and 5 bases lay outside the gene matches. The CDR3 contains 14 residues. From germline, CDR1 is SGHTA and CDR2 FQGNSA. The CDR3 protein is CASSGRDSSYEQYV. CDR3 nucleotides: TGTGCCAGCAGCGGACGGGACAGTTCCTACGAGCAGTACGTC.

There are a few counts of this clonotype. The chain uses TRBV12-3 or TRBV12-4 and TRBJ1-1; D call uncertain. The CDR3 loop spans 8 amino acids. V lost 8 bases and J 11 bases, leaving 6 bases between the germline ends. The CDR3 region has the DNA TGTGCCAGCGGATGGGCTTTCTTT. Translated: CASGWAFF.

V gene TRBV5-1 combines with J gene TRBJ1-1, with 8 bases matching TRBD1. The CDR3 is made up of 14 amino acids. The junction had 9 bases not matched to a gene; V was cut back by 4 bases and J by 7 bases. Germline-derived CDR1 and CDR2 are SGHRS and YFSETQ. The CDR3 DNA reads TGCGCCAGCAGCAAACGACAGGGGAGTCTTGAAGCTTTCTTT. Its protein is CASSKRQGSLEAFF. The variable domain in full, completed from reference TRBV5-1 and TRBJ1-1, reads KAGVTQTPRYLIKTRGQQVTLSCSPISGHRSVSWYQQTPGQGLQFLFEYFSETQRNKGNFPGRFSGRQFSNSRSEMNVSTLELGDSALYLCASSKRQGSLEAFFGQGTRLTVV.

This clonotype was counted many times. The chain's CDR3 is CASRPGRGGTEAFF. The DNA of the CDR3 is TGTGCCAGCAGACCTGGCCGGGGGGGCACTGAAGCTTTCTTT. The rearrangement joins TRBV12-3 or TRBV12-4 to TRBJ1-1; weak D call: TRBD1 (5 bases). The V end was cut by 6 bases, the J end by 4 bases, with 15 bases between. The CDR3 covers 14 residues.

This chain uses TRBV25-1 with TRBJ1-1; no reliable D call. In germline, CDR1 is MGHDK, CDR2 SYGVNS. V was clipped by 7 bases and J by 5 bases, with 17 bases between them. This CDR3 comprises 14 residues. The CDR3 nucleotides are TGTGCCAGCATGGGTGAGGTAGTGGGGACTGAAGCTTTCTTT. This sequence encodes CASMGEVVGTEAFF.

This clonotype was recorded at least ten times. This chain connects TRBV14 to TRBJ2-5, with D uncertain. Germline values: CDR1 SGHDN, CDR2 FVKESK. The CDR3 spans 18 residues. V gave up 0 bases and J gave up 1 base, with 18 bases separating them. CDR3 in amino acids: CASSQEKMAPVRQETQYF. The CDR3 nucleotides read TGTGCCAGCAGCCAAGAAAAGATGGCCCCCGTCCGCCAAGAGACCCAGTACTTC.

Ten or more counts support this clonotype. The CDR3 bases are TGTGCCAGCAGTCCACGGGCTAGCGGGGGGCCGGCAGATACGCAGTATTTT. Protein: CASSPRASGGPADTQYF. This chain links TRBV28 with TRBJ2-3; TRBD2 aligns across 11 bases. The germline gives CDR1 MDHEN, CDR2 SYDVKM. The V and J ends lost 5 bases and 4 bases, in that order; junction bases with no gene match: 11. The CDR3 runs 17 residues.

This clonotype occurred a few times. The CDR3 protein is CASSLDFYRANTEAFF. Written as DNA, the CDR3 is TGTGCCAGCAGTTTGGATTTTTACAGGGCCAACACTGAAGCTTTCTTT. The chain carries TRBV28 and TRBJ1-1; possible D gene TRBD1, 6 bases. Germline loops: CDR1 MDHEN, CDR2 SYDVKM. This CDR3 region has 16 residues. V lost 3 bases and J lost 2, with 16 bases in between.

This clonotype showed up many times. The chain recombines TRBV25-1 with TRBJ2-5; D is perhaps TRBD1 or TRBD2 (5 bases each). The V and J ends lost 4 bases and 5 bases respectively, with 14 bases between them. CDR1 is MGHDK, CDR2 SYGVNS, per germline. This CDR3 is 14 amino acids long. CDR3 coding DNA: TGTGCCAGCAGTGGGGACGGACGGTGGGAGACCCAGTACTTC. It yields the protein CASSGDGRWETQYF.

This chain uses TRBV28 with TRBJ2-7; no firm D call. This CDR3 comprises 12 residues. Looked up from germline, CDR1 is MDHEN and CDR2 is SYDVKM. V was trimmed by 6 bases and J by 3 bases, leaving 9 bases between them. The DNA for the CDR3 is TGTGCCAGCAGGTCTGACGGCTACGAGCAGTACTTC. This gives the protein CASRSDGYEQYF.

Only a few counts were recorded for this clonotype. The CDR3 DNA is TGTGCCATCAGCGACGGACAGGGGGCGGGAGGAAACACCATATATTTT. This translates into CAISDGQGAGGNTIYF. The chain couples TRBV10-3 to TRBJ1-3, with TRBD1 matching 11 bases. Germline V gene data show CDR1 as ENHRY and CDR2 as SYGVKD. Trimming removed 6 bases from V and 4 bases from J; junction bases left unmatched: 8. This CDR3 spans 16 amino acids.

The V and J genes are TRBV6-1 and TRBJ2-7; 9 bases line up with TRBD1. The CDR3 contains 15 residues. V gave up 6 bases and J gave up 4 bases; unmatched junction bases: 10. Germline loops: CDR1 MNHNS, CDR2 SASEGT. CDR3 protein: CASSDFTGGEYEQYF. CDR3 nucleotides: TGTGCCAGCAGCGACTTTACAGGGGGCGAGTACGAGCAGTACTTC.